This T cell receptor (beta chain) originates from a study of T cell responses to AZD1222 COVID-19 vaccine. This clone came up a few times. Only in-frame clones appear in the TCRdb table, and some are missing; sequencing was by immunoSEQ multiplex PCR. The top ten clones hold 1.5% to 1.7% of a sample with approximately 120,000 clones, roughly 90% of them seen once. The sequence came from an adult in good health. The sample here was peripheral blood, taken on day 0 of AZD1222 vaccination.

The CDR3 DNA reads TGTGCCAGCAGTCCGGACCCCACTGAAGCTTTCTTT. Amino acids: CASSPDPTEAFF. This chain links TRBV5-4 with TRBJ1-1; D gene ambiguous. The germline V gene has CDR1 SGHNT and CDR2 YYREEE (reference sequence). V dropped 5 bases and J dropped 4 bases, with 9 bases sitting between them. The CDR3 is 12 amino acids.